The next 18 T cell receptor beta chains were all read from a single sample in a study of post-analysis software for immune sequencing data. Study-wide results and limits: Patients showed TRBV5-6, TRBV5-1 and TRBV20-1 among 4 or 5 TRBV segments more frequent than in controls.

No cognate antigen is known for these TCRs. Prepared TCR beta cDNA libraries contained unique molecular identifiers. TCRdb reprocessed the PCR reads with MiXCR, giving one entry per CDR3 protein. The table has approximately 350,000 distinct CDR3 sequences, less than 40% seen once; the top ten hold under 15%. Sequences were obtained from blood. The origin of the receptors is a girl aged 5-17 years with multiple sclerosis.

The genes are TRBV12-3 or TRBV12-4 and TRBJ1-5, with 10 bases matching TRBD1. Trimming cost V 5 bases and J 1 base; bases outside gene matches: 5. This CDR3 is 16 amino acids long. In nucleotides, the CDR3 is TGTGCCAGCAGTGGGGACAGGGGACGGAGCAATCAGCCCCAGCATTTT. Protein sequence: CASSGDRGRSNQPQHF.

V is TRBV7-9 and J is TRBJ1-1; D not resolved. V lost 1 base and J lost 10, with 16 bases in between. This CDR3 has 14 amino acids. The germline gives CDR1 SEHNR, CDR2 FQNEAQ (reference sequence). The CDR3 coding sequence is TGTGCCAGCAGCTTAGAATCAGTCATCAAGGGAGCTTTCTTT. Translation: CASSLESVIKGAFF.

This clonotype was observed a few times. The chain combines TRBV5-1 with TRBJ1-1, with no clear D. Trimming stripped 4 bases from V and 3 bases from J, with 16 bases between. Per germline, CDR1 SGHRS and CDR2 YFSETQ. This CDR3 comprises 15 residues. Here the CDR3 reads CASSLGSHRDTEAFF. The CDR3, as DNA: TGCGCCAGCAGCCTCGGGAGCCATCGGGACACTGAAGCTTTCTTT.

The chain uses TRBV7-8 and TRBJ2-4; TRBD2 might be the D (5 bases). The germline V and J ends were trimmed by 5 bases and 0 bases, with 17 bases remaining between them. CDR3 size: 17 residues. Germline V gene sequence: CDR1 SGHVS, CDR2 FQNEAQ. This CDR3 is CASSGSRDHLAKNIQYF. CDR3 nucleotides: TGTGCCAGCAGCGGGAGCCGTGATCATCTAGCCAAAAACATTCAGTACTTC.

This chain links TRBV5-1 with TRBJ1-6; D remains ambiguous. Germline V gene sequence: CDR1 SGHRS, CDR2 YFSETQ. Trimming removed 0 bases from V and 9 bases from J, with 13 bases in between. The CDR3 runs 15 residues. The CDR3, as DNA: TGCGCCAGCAGCTTGGGGGCGGCGGCCGGTTCACCCCTCCACTTT. Its translation is CASSLGAAAGSPLHF.

Only a few counts were recorded for this clonotype. J is TRBJ2-1 and V is TRBV7-9, with no clear D. CDR3 length equals 14 residues. The V end lost 5 bases, the J end lost 5 bases, and 13 bases lay between the germline ends. Germline V lookup: CDR1 SEHNR, CDR2 FQNEAQ (reference sequence). CDR3 DNA sequence: TGTGCCAGCAGCGTTTGGGCAGCAGACAATGAGCAGTTCTTC. It yields the protein CASSVWAADNEQFF.

The rearrangement uses TRBV4-2 and TRBJ1-4; TRBD1 aligns across 8 bases. CDR3 size: 15 residues. J gave up 4 bases and V 3 bases, and 4 bases lay outside the gene matches. Germline CDR1 reads LGHNA; CDR2 reads YNFKEQ. The CDR3 nucleotides read TGTGCCAGCAGCCACCAGACAGGGGATAATGAAAAACTGTTTTTT. Translation gives CASSHQTGDNEKLFF.

This clonotype appeared a few times. The gene calls are TRBV7-2 and TRBJ1-5; no clear D. CDR1 SGHTA and CDR2 FQGNSA come from the germline V gene. The CDR3 has 13 amino acids. V was clipped by 4 bases and J by 5 bases, with 9 bases between them. The CDR3 region has the DNA TGTGCCAGCAGCTGGAGGCTAGATCAGCCCCAGCATTTT. Protein: CASSWRLDQPQHF.

V and J are TRBV7-6 and TRBJ2-7; perhaps TRBD1 as D (6 bases). V lost 4 bases to trimming and J lost 6 bases, with 10 bases between them. The CDR3 is made up of 12 amino acids. The germline V gene encodes CDR1 SGHVS and CDR2 FNYEAQ. CDR3 protein: CASSSTGPEQYF. The DNA for the CDR3 is TGTGCCAGCAGCTCTACAGGGCCCGAGCAGTACTTC.

This clonotype came up a few times. The chain couples TRBV20-1 to TRBJ1-4; weak D call: TRBD1 (6 bases). CDR1 and CDR2 (germline): DFQATT, SNEGSKA (reference sequence). Trimming stripped 7 bases from V and 7 bases from J, with 13 bases between. The CDR3 extends over 12 amino acids. CDR3 DNA: TGCAGTGTCAGGGGAGTTTCTGAAAAACTGTTTTTT. It yields the protein CSVRGVSEKLFF.

This clonotype was detected a few times. This rearrangement joins TRBV7-8 to TRBJ1-2; maybe TRBD1 (5 bases). The CDR3 consists of 14 residues. The germline V gene has CDR1 SGHVS and CDR2 FQNEAQ. V was clipped by 4 bases and J by 1 base, with 10 bases between them. The chain's CDR3 is CASSSPRVNYGYTF. The CDR3 DNA sequence: TGTGCCAGCAGCTCCCCCAGGGTTAACTATGGCTACACCTTC.

This clonotype has a handful of counts. The V call is TRBV7-2, the J call TRBJ2-5, with TRBD1 matching over 7 bases. Trimming took 1 base from V and 0 from J; bases not matched to a gene: 2. The CDR3 runs 15 residues. Per the germline V gene, CDR1 is SGHTA and CDR2 is FQGNSA. CDR3 in amino acids: CASSLGTGYQETQYF. The CDR3 nucleotides read TGTGCCAGCAGCTTAGGGACAGGTTACCAAGAGACCCAGTACTTC.

This clonotype was seen only a few times. The rearrangement uses TRBV15 and TRBJ2-7; D not resolved. Germline V lookup: CDR1 LNHNV, CDR2 YYDKDF (reference sequence). There are 13 residues in the CDR3. The germline V and J ends were trimmed by 3 bases and 6 bases, with 12 bases remaining between them. This CDR3 reads CATSRRKGSEQYF. CDR3 sequence (DNA): TGTGCCACCAGCAGGAGGAAGGGTAGCGAGCAGTACTTC.

In this sample, this clonotype turned up a few times. An end of the junction differs from the germline gene, which may be a read error. V and J are TRBV7-7 and TRBJ2-5; D not certain. There are 15 residues in the CDR3. Germline V CDR1 and CDR2: SSHAT, FNYEAQ (reference sequence). As DNA, the CDR3 is TGTGCTAGCAGCCCATCCACAGTTACACGGGAGACCCAGTACTTC. This translates into CASSPSTVTRETQYF.

This clonotype was counted between two and nine times. The genes are TRBV7-9 and TRBJ2-1; D is undetermined. The V end lost 5 bases, the J end lost 4 bases, and 15 bases lay between the germline ends. This CDR3 region has 15 residues. Germline CDR1 SEHNR, CDR2 FQNEAQ (reference sequence). The CDR3: CASSLMTVQYNEQFF. DNA for the CDR3: TGTGCCAGCAGCCTCATGACCGTCCAGTACAATGAGCAGTTCTTC.

The V gene is TRBV4-2, the J gene TRBJ1-1; 9 positions agree with TRBD1. Germline CDR1 is LGHNA and CDR2 is YNFKEQ. This CDR3 comprises 14 residues. The J segment lost 11 bases and the V segment lost 0 bases, leaving 7 bases of the junction unmatched. In nucleotides, the CDR3 is TGTGCCAGCAGCCAAGACCGACAGGGGGATGAGGCTTTCTTT. It encodes CASSQDRQGDEAFF.

This clonotype showed up just a few times. V gene TRBV7-2 combines with J gene TRBJ2-1; perhaps D is TRBD1 or TRBD2 (5 bases each). This CDR3 has 16 amino acids. CDR1 is SGHTA and CDR2 is FQGNSA in the germline V gene. V was pared by 2 bases and J by 8 bases, with 19 bases between. The CDR3 sequence is CASSLPRDPPSYEQFF. CDR3 sequence (DNA): TGTGCCAGCAGCTTACCCCGGGACCCTCCGTCATATGAGCAGTTCTTC. The variable domain in full, with the rest retrieved from reference TRBV7-2 and TRBJ2-1, is GAGVSQSPSNKVTEKGKDVELRCDPISGHTALYWYRQSLGQGLEFLIYFQGNSAPDKSGLPSDRFSAERTGGSVSTLTIQRTQQEDSAVYLCASSLPRDPPSYEQFFGPGTRLTVL.

This clonotype has at least ten counts. This sequence joins TRBV5-1 and TRBJ2-1; D gene uncertain. This CDR3 has 14 residues. Trimming took 1 base from V and 2 from J, leaving 7 bases between them. CDR1 is SGHRS, CDR2 YFSETQ, per germline. The CDR3, as DNA: TGCGCCAGCAGCTTGAGGTATCCCTACAATGAGCAGTTCTTC. This translates into CASSLRYPYNEQFF.